This TCR beta chain was recovered during a study of T cells in Graves' hyperthyroidism and ophthalmopathy. Study results and caveats: The authors' 13 V-J model separated ophthalmopathy from stable hyperthyroidism. Ophthalmopathy was predicted by the model a median of approximately six months ahead of onset. Also found in blood were most expanded thyroid clonotypes above 0.001.

Trimming shortened V by 6 bases and J by 4 bases, and 6 bases separated the two germline ends. The CDR3 spans 11 residues. From germline, CDR1 is MNHNS and CDR2 SASEGT. Amplification of TCR beta CDR3 regions used RNA as the template. A first-round RT-PCR of the TCR CDR3 used the HTBI primer set. A single record per CDR3 protein comes from TCRdb applying MiXCR to the multiplex PCR reads. The sample includes about 360,000 distinct CDR3 sequences, about a fifth of them seen just once. This clonotype was detected ten times or more. Its matching antigen is unknown. This clonotype was sampled from a woman in her late teens or twenties with Graves' hyperthyroidism. The rearrangement joins TRBV6-1 to TRBJ1-1; no firm D call. Sequencing was performed on blood. The CDR3 coding sequence is TGTGCCAGCAGGGGGATCACTGAAGCTTTCTTT. Translating gives CASRGITEAFF.